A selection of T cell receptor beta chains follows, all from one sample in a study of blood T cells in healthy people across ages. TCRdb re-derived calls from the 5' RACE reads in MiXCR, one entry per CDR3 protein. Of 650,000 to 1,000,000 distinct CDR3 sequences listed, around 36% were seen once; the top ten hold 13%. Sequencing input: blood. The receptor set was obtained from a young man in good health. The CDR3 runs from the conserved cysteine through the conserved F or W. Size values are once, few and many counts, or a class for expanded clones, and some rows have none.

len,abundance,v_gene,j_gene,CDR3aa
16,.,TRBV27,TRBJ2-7,CASRLSGLRRGGDQYF
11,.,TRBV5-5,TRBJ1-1,CASSLERLAFF
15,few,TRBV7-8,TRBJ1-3,CASSWRAVSGNTIYF
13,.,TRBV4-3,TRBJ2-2,CASSQDVTGELFF
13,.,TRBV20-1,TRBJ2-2,CSARDTDTGELFF
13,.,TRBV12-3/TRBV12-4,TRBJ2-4,CASSLGQFGEQYF
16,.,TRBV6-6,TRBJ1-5,CASSYRQGPSNQPQHF
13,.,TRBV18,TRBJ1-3,CASYQSSGNTIYF
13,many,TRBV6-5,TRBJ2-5,CASRRPSQETQYF
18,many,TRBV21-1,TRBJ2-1,CASSALGGWQVHYNEQFF
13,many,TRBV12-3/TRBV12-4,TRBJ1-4,CASSPGGGEKLFF
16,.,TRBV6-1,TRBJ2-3,CASSDLTSGGTDTQYF
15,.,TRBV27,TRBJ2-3,CASSTQDPSTDTQYF
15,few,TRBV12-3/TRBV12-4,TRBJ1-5,CASSTGQGPNQPQHF
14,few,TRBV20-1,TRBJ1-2,CFYNTQGTHYGYTF
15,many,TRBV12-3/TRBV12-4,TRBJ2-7,CASSFGQGVAYEQYF
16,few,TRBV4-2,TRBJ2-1,CASSQGVLGTQNEQFF
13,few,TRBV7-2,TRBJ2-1,CASSPGAGSEQFF
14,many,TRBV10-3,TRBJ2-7,CAISPQWGSYEQYF
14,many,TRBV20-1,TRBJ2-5,CSAPFGTAQETQYF
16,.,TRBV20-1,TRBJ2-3,CSARDPAGGDTGTQYF
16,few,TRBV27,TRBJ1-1,CASSLSGGRVGTEAFF
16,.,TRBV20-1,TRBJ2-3,CGARGGASDYTDTQYF
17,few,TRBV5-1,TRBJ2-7,CASSPQSGQGVSGEQYF
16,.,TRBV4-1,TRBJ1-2,CASSQDFAVLNYGYTF
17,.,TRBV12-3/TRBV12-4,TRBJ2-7,CASSLGVRGQPYNEQYF
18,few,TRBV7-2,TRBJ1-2,CASSLGSQGESANYGYTF
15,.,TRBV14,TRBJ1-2,CASSQDRIGGYGYTF
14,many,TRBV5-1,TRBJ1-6,CASSPGHQNSPLHF
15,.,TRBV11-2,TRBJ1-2,CASSLGGQGSGGYTF
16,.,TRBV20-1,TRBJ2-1,CSAMTSGGKPYNEQFF
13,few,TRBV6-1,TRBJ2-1,CASSEARENEQFF
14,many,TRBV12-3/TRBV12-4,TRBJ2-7,CASSPGLAGDEQYF
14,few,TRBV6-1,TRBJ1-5,CASSDWSVVQPQHF
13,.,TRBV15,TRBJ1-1,CATRGGARTEAFF
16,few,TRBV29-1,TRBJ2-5,CSVLPVRGTGQETQYF
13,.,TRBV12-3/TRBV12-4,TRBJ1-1,CASSLWEVVEAFF
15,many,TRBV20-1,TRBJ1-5,CSARWDRGGNQPQHF
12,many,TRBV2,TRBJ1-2,CASKGRVYGYTF
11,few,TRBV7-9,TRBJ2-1,CASSFEREQFF
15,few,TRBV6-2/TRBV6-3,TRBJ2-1,CASSYEGAGRNEQFF
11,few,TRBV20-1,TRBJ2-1,CSASVGNEQFF